This T cell receptor beta chain was documented in a study of OX40 agonist ivuxolimab in advanced cancers. Whole-study context: An anti-OX40 (CD134) antibody with agonistic activity, ivuxolimab, was administered to patients.

Repertoires were generated with immunoSEQ multiplex PCR, while TCRdb's copy carries only in-frame clones and drops some. The sample carries 50,000 or so clones, around 93% recorded once. The V gene's germline CDR1 is MNHEY and CDR2 SVGAGI. Trimming took 4 bases from V and 2 from J, leaving 12 bases between them. This CDR3 region has 14 residues. With respect to this clone: The antigen is not known.

Regarding the study as a whole: It was not determined which antigens were specifically recognized by the peripheral T cells that had undergone clonal expansion.

Sequencing used CD4+ or CD8+ T cells sorted from blood, obtained in a trial of the OX40 agonist ivuxolimab. The chain has TRBV6-5 and TRBJ2-7; D uncertain. The sequence derives from an adult with an advanced solid tumor such as melanoma, head and neck, liver or kidney cancer. CDR3 protein: CASSWIGPTYEQYF. As DNA, the CDR3 is TGTGCCAGCAGTTGGATAGGGCCCACCTACGAGCAGTACTTC.